This T cell receptor (beta chain) is drawn from a study of shared clonotypes between healthy human individuals. Background on the study: Three plates were used per donor for CD4 naive, three for CD4 memory, two for CD8 naive and one for CD8 memory. Overall study results and limits: Among non-shared clonotypes, generation probabilities were lower than among those shared by all four donors.

A word on this clone: What it binds is not known.

Losses at the gene ends were 3 bases for V and 0 bases for J; bases not matched to a gene: 12. The CDR3 sequence is 19 residues long. Germline V gives CDR1 SNHLY, CDR2 FYNNEI. Running of the assay took place at deep level. Profiling relied on immunoSEQ multiplex PCR, and the TCRdb table lists in-frame clones only, not all of them. The sample shows about 380,000 clones, 90% to 97% of them seen only once. The specimen sequenced was memory CD8+ T cells sorted from blood. The subset: CD45RO+ cells pooled with CCR7-negative TemRA cells. This receptor was taken from a man aged 30 to 45 in good health. The chain employs TRBV2 and TRBJ2-1; TRBD2 agrees at 9 bases. The CDR3 DNA follows: TGTGCCAGCAGTGAGGGGGTAGCGGGGGCCTTGAGCTCCTACAATGAGCAGTTCTTC. Translated: CASSEGVAGALSSYNEQFF.